This entry concerns a single TCR beta chain. This entry is derived from a study of blood T cell repertoires in COVID-19. Looking at the study overall: Whether acute or convalescent, the COVID-19 samples came from the United States, Italy and Spain. The cDNA or gDNA used as material had been derived from T cells, B-cell-depleted T cells, or PBMCs.

CDR3 length equals 13 residues. With 6 bases clipped from V and 2 bases from J, the junction kept 0 bases outside the gene matches. The V gene's germline CDR1 is MNHEY and CDR2 SVGAGI. Original processing notes: Reference gene primers were amplified, and this amplification served to estimate nucleated cell counts. Method: immunoSEQ multiplex PCR; TCRdb's copy keeps in-frame clones and lacks some. V, J and clone size reflect that table, while D and trimming were determined from the DNA. The data contain around 100,000 clones, around 91% of them singletons. This TCR was sampled from a woman older than 75 with acute or convalescent COVID-19. The specimen sequenced was peripheral blood. This chain uses TRBV6-5 with TRBJ1-2; 10 nucleotides align to TRBD1. CDR3 region: CASRTGGNYGYTF. The CDR3 DNA follows: TGTGCCAGCAGGACAGGGGGCAACTATGGCTACACCTTC.